This T cell receptor beta chain appears in the sequencing data of a study of post-analysis software for immune sequencing data. For the study at large: Patients had relapsing-remitting, secondary progressive or progressive-relapsing multiple sclerosis; some lacked subtype. General study points: Controls had lower frequencies than patients of about 5 TRBV segments, which included TRBV5-6, TRBV5-1 and TRBV20-1. Samples sharing a preparation batch grouped tightly together when assessed by F measure. Comparison with controls showed significantly lower normalized Chao1 diversity in multiple sclerosis patients.

cDNA libraries of TCR beta carried unique molecular identifiers. T cells, about 0.95 to 10 million of them, yielded around 460,000 cDNA molecules. TCRdb independently ran MiXCR on the PCR reads; one entry per CDR3 protein. The profile shows hundreds of thousands of distinct CDR3 sequences, roughly three fifths of them singletons. The J segment lost 4 bases and the V segment lost 0 bases, leaving 7 bases of the junction unmatched. The germline V gene encodes CDR1 DFQATT and CDR2 SNEGSKA (reference sequence). The CDR3 is 15 residues long. Of note for this clonotype: Its antigen is unknown.

The chain joins TRBV20-1 to TRBJ2-3, with 7 bases matching TRBD2. This clonotype was sampled from a girl under 10 years old with multiple sclerosis. Sequencing was done on a sample of blood. The DNA for the CDR3 is TGCAGTGCTAGAGATTGGACTAGGACCCCAGATACGCAGTATTTT. Encoded protein: CSARDWTRTPDTQYF.